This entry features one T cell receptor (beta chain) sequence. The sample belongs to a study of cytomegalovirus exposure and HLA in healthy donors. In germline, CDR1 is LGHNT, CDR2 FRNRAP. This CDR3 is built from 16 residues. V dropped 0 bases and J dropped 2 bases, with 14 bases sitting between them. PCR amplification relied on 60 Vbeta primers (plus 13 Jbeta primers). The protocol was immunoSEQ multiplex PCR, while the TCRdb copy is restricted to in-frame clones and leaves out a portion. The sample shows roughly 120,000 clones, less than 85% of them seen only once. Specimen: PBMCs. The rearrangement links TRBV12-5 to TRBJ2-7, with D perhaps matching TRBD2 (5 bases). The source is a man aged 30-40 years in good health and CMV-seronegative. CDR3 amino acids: CASGLVLSRDPYEQYF. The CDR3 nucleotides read TGTGCTAGTGGTTTGGTACTTTCGAGGGATCCCTACGAGCAGTACTTC.